This T cell receptor beta chain was obtained from a study of OX40 agonist ivuxolimab in advanced cancers. Overall study context: Three patients, one with hepatocellular carcinoma and two with cutaneous melanoma, achieved partial responses.

Per germline, CDR1 MDHEN and CDR2 SYDVKM. Trimming removed 3 bases at V and 2 bases at J, with 11 bases between. CDR3 size: 15 residues. Comment on this clone: What it binds is unknown.

Profiling relied on immunoSEQ multiplex PCR, and the TCRdb table lists in-frame clones only, not all of them. There are over 60,000 clones in the sample; 65% to 90% occur only once, and around 0.6% lies in the top ten. Findings and limits, study-wide: The antigens recognized by the expanded peripheral T cells, that is their antigen specificity, were not determined.

The J gene is TRBJ2-1, the V gene TRBV28; possibly TRBD2 for D (5 bases). Here the sequenced sample was CD4+ or CD8+ T cells sorted from blood, taken in a trial of the OX40 agonist ivuxolimab. The TCR originated in an adult with an advanced solid tumor such as melanoma, head and neck, liver or kidney cancer. The DNA of the CDR3 is TGTGCCAGCAGTTTTTTTGAGGGCCCCTACAATGAGCAGTTCTTC. Its translation: CASSFFEGPYNEQFF.